This T cell receptor (beta chain) was sequenced during a study of cytomegalovirus exposure and HLA in healthy donors. V lost 6 bases and J lost 5, with 16 bases in between. Germline assignment: CDR1 SNHLY and CDR2 FYNNEI. There are 14 residues in the CDR3. The PCR made use of 60 Vbeta and 13 Jbeta primers. Data came from immunoSEQ multiplex PCR; TCRdb stores just in-frame clones and leaves some out. The table lists under 200,000 clones, 70% to 90% of them singletons. V is TRBV2 and J is TRBJ1-1; possible D gene TRBD1, 5 bases. The material sequenced was PBMCs. The origin of this receptor is a woman aged 18-35 years in good health and CMV-seronegative. The CDR3 reads CASRPDRGRTEAFF. The CDR3 region has the DNA TGTGCCAGCAGACCCGACAGAGGTAGGACTGAAGCTTTCTTT.